These 25 T cell receptor beta chains came from one sample sequenced in a study of cytomegalovirus exposure and HLA in healthy donors. The PCR made use of 60 Vbeta and 13 Jbeta primers. Generated by immunoSEQ multiplex PCR, the TCRdb table keeps only in-frame clones and is missing some. The sample shows hundreds of thousands of clones, 65% to 85% of them seen only once. Sequencing was done on a sample of PBMCs. Receptors were obtained from a female donor in good health and CMV-seronegative.

J is TRBJ2-1 and V is TRBV30, with D hard to call. The ends were cut back, 0 bases at V and 7 bases at J, with 10 bases in the middle. There are 13 residues in the CDR3. The germline V gene encodes CDR1 GTSNPN and CDR2 SVGIG (reference sequence). CDR3 in DNA: TGTGCCTGGAGTGTACTCGTCGGTAATGAGCAGTTCTTC. Protein: CAWSVLVGNEQFF. The entire variable domain, with the rest obtained from reference TRBV30 and TRBJ2-1, is as follows: SQTIHQWPATLVQPVGSPLSLECTVEGTSNPNLYWYRQAAGRGLQLLFYSVGIGQISSEVPQNLSASRPQDRQFILSSKKLLLSDSGFYLCAWSVLVGNEQFFGPGTRLTVL.

The rearrangement links TRBV7-9 to TRBJ2-2; 9 positions match TRBD1. The trim removed 4 bases at V and 5 bases at J, leaving 2 bases unmatched. CDR1 is SEHNR, CDR2 FQNEAQ, per germline (reference sequence). The CDR3 totals 14 residues. CDR3 residues: CASSSQGATGELFF. CDR3 DNA sequence: TGTGCCAGCAGCTCACAGGGGGCGACCGGGGAGCTGTTTTTT.

This clone turned up a few times. V and J are TRBV4-1 and TRBJ2-2, with 14 bases fitting TRBD2. The CDR3 consists of 18 residues. Germline loops: CDR1 MGHRA, CDR2 YSYEKL. Unmatched junction bases numbered 12, after V lost 5 bases and J lost 7 bases. This CDR3 is CASSVSPGLAGVRGELFF. In nucleotides, the CDR3 is TGCGCCAGCAGCGTATCCCCGGGACTAGCGGGAGTTCGCGGGGAGCTGTTTTTT.

The chain uses TRBV5-1 and TRBJ2-7; no clear D gene. V lost 5 bases and J 0 bases, leaving 9 bases between the germline ends. The CDR3 runs to 13 residues. CDR1 and CDR2 (germline): SGHRS, YFSETQ. The CDR3 region is CASRAISSYEQYF. The CDR3 nucleotides are TGCGCCAGCAGGGCCATAAGCTCCTACGAGCAGTACTTC.

J is TRBJ1-2 and V is TRBV25-1; D perhaps matches TRBD1 (5 bases). The CDR3 extends over 13 amino acids. Germline CDR1 reads MGHDK; CDR2 reads SYGVNS. V shed 6 bases and J shed 6 bases, with 14 bases lying between them. In DNA form, the CDR3 reads TGTGCCAGCAGGGCGGGGGGTTCAAATGGCTACACCTTC. Protein sequence: CASRAGGSNGYTF.

J is TRBJ2-3 and V is TRBV5-1, with 8 bases fitting TRBD1. Germline V gene data show CDR1 as SGHRS and CDR2 as YFSETQ. V trimming: 1 base; J trimming: 4 bases; junction bases outside the gene matches: 2. The CDR3 has 14 residues. The CDR3 DNA reads as TGCGCCAGCAGCTTGCCAGGGGGCTCAGATACGCAGTATTTT. This codes for CASSLPGGSDTQYF.

The table lists this clone with a few counts. The rearrangement joins TRBV5-1 to TRBJ2-1; 8 nucleotides match TRBD1. The CDR3 has 16 amino acids. Germline V gene lookup returns CDR1 SGHRS and CDR2 YFSETQ. V gave up 0 bases and J gave up 7 bases; unmatched junction bases: 9. The CDR3 DNA reads TGCGCCAGCAGCTTGGGCCCAGGGGGCGCTGGAAATGAGCAGTTCTTC. It is translated as CASSLGPGGAGNEQFF.

The chain recombines TRBV28 with TRBJ2-1; TRBD1 matches 8 bases. The germline CDR1 and CDR2 sequences are MDHEN and SYDVKM. This CDR3 has 15 residues. The V segment lost 6 bases and the J segment 3 bases; nucleotides outside the gene matches: 7. CDR3 DNA: TGTGCCAGCAGCCTAAACAGGGGGAACTACAATGAGCAGTTCTTC. It specifies CASSLNRGNYNEQFF.

The genes are TRBV9 and TRBJ1-3; 11 nucleotides line up with TRBD1. Looked up from germline, CDR1 is SGDLS and CDR2 is YYNGEE. Unmatched junction bases numbered 7, after V lost 4 bases and J lost 1 base. CDR3 length equals 17 residues. Here the CDR3 DNA reads TGTGCCAGCAGCCCTCAGGGACAGGGGGTTTCTGGAAACACCATATATTTT. Its translation is CASSPQGQGVSGNTIYF. The variable domain in full, with the rest retrieved from reference TRBV9 and TRBJ1-3, is DSGVTQTPKHLITATGQRVTLRCSPRSGDLSVYWYQQSLDQGLQFLIQYYNGEERAKGNILERFSAQQFPDLHSELNLSSLELGDSALYFCASSPQGQGVSGNTIYFGEGSWLTVV.

This sequence joins TRBV28 and TRBJ1-1; the match to TRBD1 covers 8 bases. CDR3 length: 14 residues. Per germline, CDR1 MDHEN and CDR2 SYDVKM. V trimming: 6 bases; J trimming: 1 base; junction bases outside the gene matches: 4. CDR3 nucleotides: TGTGCCAGCAGCCGAGGACAGGGGAACACTGAAGCTTTCTTT. Its translation: CASSRGQGNTEAFF. The complete variable domain, with remaining parts taken from reference TRBV28 and TRBJ1-1, reads DVKVTQSSRYLVKRTGEKVFLECVQDMDHENMFWYRQDPGLGLRLIYFSYDVKMKEKGDIPEGYSVSREKKERFSLILESASTNQTSMYLCASSRGQGNTEAFFGQGTRLTVV.

The genes are TRBV6-5 and TRBJ1-2, with TRBD1 identical over 12 bases. V lost 2 bases, J lost 8 bases, and 9 bases stayed unmatched. The V gene's germline CDR1 is MNHEY and CDR2 SVGAGI. The CDR3 consists of 16 residues. The CDR3 protein is CASSYASGQGAKGYTF. The CDR3 bases are TGTGCCAGCAGTTACGCGTCGGGACAGGGGGCTAAAGGCTACACCTTC.

The rearrangement links TRBV5-1 to TRBJ2-7, with 9 positions matching TRBD1. This CDR3 is built from 15 residues. Trimming cost V 4 bases and J 2 bases; bases outside gene matches: 7. Germline V gene sequence: CDR1 SGHRS, CDR2 YFSETQ. Here the CDR3 reads CASSGTGWGTYEQYF. Written as DNA, the CDR3 is TGCGCCAGCAGCGGGACAGGGTGGGGAACCTACGAGCAGTACTTC.

The rearrangement links TRBV6-6 to TRBJ1-5, with 7 positions matching TRBD1. The V and J ends lost 2 bases and 4 bases, in that order; junction bases with no gene match: 5. Germline assignment: CDR1 MNHNY and CDR2 SVGAGI (reference sequence). This CDR3 spans 15 amino acids. CDR3 sequence reads: CASSYPTGTNQPQHF. The CDR3 region has the DNA TGTGCCAGCAGTTACCCGACAGGGACTAATCAGCCCCAGCATTTT.

J is TRBJ1-1 and V is TRBV5-1; D not resolved. CDR1 and CDR2 from the germline V gene are SGHRS and YFSETQ. This CDR3 comprises 13 residues. V lost 2 bases and J lost 1, with 6 bases in between. The CDR3 loop reads CASSFSGNTEAFF. For the CDR3, the DNA is TGCGCCAGCAGCTTCTCGGGGAACACTGAAGCTTTCTTT.

This clone was counted once. V is TRBV6-5 and J is TRBJ2-5, with no clear D. Looked up from germline, CDR1 is MNHEY and CDR2 is SVGAGI. The germline V and J ends were trimmed by 2 bases and 4 bases, with 11 bases remaining between them. The CDR3 runs 14 residues. CDR3 sequence reads: CASSYTHSRETQYF. CDR3 nucleotides: TGTGCCAGCAGTTACACGCATAGCCGAGAGACCCAGTACTTC.

As DNA, the CDR3 is TGTGCCAGGGGGCCAACTATCTACAATGAGCAGTTCTTC. Protein product: CARGPTIYNEQFF. The rearrangement links TRBV21-1 to TRBJ2-1; the D segment call TRBD1 is taken from the table without a DNA check. TRBV21-1 is a recognized pseudogene. The CDR3 spans 13 residues.

This chain connects TRBV7-6 to TRBJ2-1; 10 nucleotides line up with TRBD2. V lost 5 bases to trimming and J lost 5 bases; unmatched junction nucleotides: 6. The germline CDR1 and CDR2 sequences are SGHVS and FNYEAQ. The CDR3 has 15 amino acids. For the CDR3, the DNA is TGTGCCAGCAGCCCCCCTAGCGGGAGACACAATGAGCAGTTCTTC. Amino acids: CASSPPSGRHNEQFF.

This clone was counted a few times. The chain's CDR3 is CASSLVGTGAVPGANVLTF. The CDR3 coding sequence is TGTGCCAGCAGCTTAGTTGGGACAGGGGCCGTCCCTGGGGCCAACGTCCTGACTTTC. The rearrangement joins TRBV7-8 to TRBJ2-6, with TRBD1 identical over 10 bases. Trimming removed 1 base from V and 2 bases from J; junction bases left unmatched: 8. This CDR3 has 19 amino acids. Germline values: CDR1 SGHVS, CDR2 FQNEAQ.

This clone appeared a single time. The J gene is TRBJ2-7, the V gene TRBV6-1, with a weak D call TRBD2 (6 bases). Deletions cut 4 bases from V and 2 bases from J, with 15 bases between. In germline, CDR1 is MNHNS, CDR2 SASEGT. This CDR3 region has 15 residues. The CDR3 here is CASSGGAFGTYEQYF. The CDR3 nucleotides read TGTGCCAGCAGTGGCGGGGCCTTTGGAACCTACGAGCAGTACTTC.

This clone was seen once. The chain has TRBV7-9 and TRBJ2-7, with 7 positions matching TRBD2. V was pared by 5 bases and J by 7 bases, with 5 bases of the junction left unmatched. The germline gives CDR1 SEHNR, CDR2 FQNEAQ (reference sequence). This CDR3 contains 12 residues. The CDR3 DNA reads TGTGCCAGCAGCCCAACCGGGGGGGAGCAGTACTTC. This gives the protein CASSPTGGEQYF.

This clone was counted a single time. The rearrangement joins TRBV11-2 to TRBJ2-5; unclear D gene. The J call may be mistaken, given a closer DNA end match to TRBJ2-7. Germline lookup yields CDR1 SGHAT and CDR2 FQNNGV. The CDR3 consists of 16 residues. CDR3 residues: CASSPESPLGTYEQYF. For the CDR3, the DNA is TGTGCCAGCAGCCCAGAGAGCCCTTTGGGCACCTACGAGCAGTACTTC.

V gene TRBV27 combines with J gene TRBJ1-5, with a weak D call TRBD1 (6 bases). The CDR3 runs to 15 residues. In germline, CDR1 is MNHEY, CDR2 SMNVEV (reference sequence). Trimming cost V 4 bases and J 3 bases, with 13 bases left between them. CDR3: CASSSRQVLNQPQHF. The CDR3 DNA reads as TGTGCCAGCAGTTCCCGACAGGTGCTCAATCAGCCCCAGCATTTT.

V gene TRBV29-1 combines with J gene TRBJ1-6; TRBD1 might be the D (5 bases). V was shortened by 6 bases and J by 7 bases, with 13 bases between the two germline ends. The CDR3 is 13 residues long. The germline V gene encodes CDR1 SQVTM and CDR2 ANQGSEA. Here the CDR3 reads CSVSTEINSPLHF. CDR3 sequence (DNA): TGCAGCGTCTCGACAGAAATCAATTCACCCCTCCACTTT. The full variable domain, in which reference TRBV29-1 and TRBJ1-6 provide the parts outside the CDR3, is SAVISQKPSRDICQRGTSLTIQCQVDSQVTMMFWYRQQPGQSLTLIATANQGSEATYESGFVIDKFPISRPNLTFSTLTVSNMSPEDSSIYLCSVSTEINSPLHFGNGTRLTVT.

The V and J genes are TRBV5-6 and TRBJ1-1; perhaps TRBD1 as D (5 bases). Looked up from germline, CDR1 is SGHDT and CDR2 is YYEEEE. V shed 0 bases and J shed 4 bases, with 13 bases lying between them. There are 15 residues in the CDR3. This chain's CDR3 is CASSLGGGAATEAFF. CDR3 nucleotides: TGTGCCAGCAGCTTGGGGGGCGGGGCGGCCACTGAAGCTTTCTTT.

The chain links TRBV30 to TRBJ1-3; 9 nucleotides match TRBD1. Trimming at V came to 4 bases and at J to 7 bases, leaving 5 bases not matched to a gene. Looked up from germline, CDR1 is GTSNPN and CDR2 is SVGIG (reference sequence). The CDR3 sequence is 13 residues long. In nucleotides, the CDR3 is TGTGCCTGGACCCCGGACAGGGGTAACACCATATATTTT. Encoded protein: CAWTPDRGNTIYF.